This T cell receptor (beta chain) was captured by sequencing in a study of blood T cell repertoires in COVID-19. Profiling relied on immunoSEQ multiplex PCR, and the TCRdb table lists in-frame clones only, not all of them. The sample records some 80,000 clones, roughly 80% being singletons. The CDR3 is 16 residues long. V shed 5 bases and J 3 bases; nucleotides not matched to a gene: 12. Germline values: CDR1 LGHDT, CDR2 YNNKEL (reference sequence). This chain joins TRBV3-1 (or the pseudogene TRBV3-2) and TRBJ1-2, with 7 positions matching TRBD1. Sequenced sample: peripheral blood. The receptor's source is a woman in her sixties or seventies with acute or convalescent COVID-19. Here the CDR3 DNA reads TGTGCCAGCAGCGGAAGACTGGGGGACAGAGACTATGGCTACACCTTC. Amino acids: CASSGRLGDRDYGYTF.